This T cell receptor (beta chain) was found in a study of blood T cell repertoires in COVID-19. Looking at the study overall: Acute-phase and convalescent COVID-19 samples originated in the United States, Italy and Spain. Sources were T cells, B-cell-depleted T cells, or PBMCs; the material itself was cDNA or gDNA.

Seattle researchers signed up patients amid active infection and tracked them longitudinally. Trimming removed 4 bases at V and 3 bases at J, with 20 bases between. The CDR3 is made up of 16 amino acids. CDR1 and CDR2 from the germline V gene are SGHNT and YYREEE (reference sequence). Authors' analysis steps: Researchers report that nucleated cell counts were estimated from reference gene primer amplification. Clones were sequenced by immunoSEQ multiplex PCR, and TCRdb holds only the in-frame ones, with some missing. V, J and clone size reflect that table, while D and trimming were determined from the DNA. The sample has hundreds of thousands of clones; around 90% are singletons.

The rearrangement links TRBV5-4 to TRBJ2-7; weak D call: TRBD2 (5 bases). Sequencing used peripheral blood. This sequence originates from a woman aged 45 to 65 with COVID-19, enrolled during active disease. This CDR3 reads CASSEPGLPKNYEQYF. Here the CDR3 DNA reads TGTGCCAGCAGCGAGCCAGGACTCCCCAAAAACTACGAGCAGTACTTC.